These T cell receptor beta chains were read from a single sample in a study of control samples from healthy donors and cancer patients. Method: immunoSEQ multiplex PCR; TCRdb's copy keeps in-frame clones and lacks some. Of about 60,000 clones in the sample, approximately 95% were seen once. Sequenced input: blood. The source is a woman between 18 and 30 years old in good health. Each CDR3 is given without its conserved first and last residue. Each record gives: CDR3 length, V gene, CDR3 protein.

length: 14; V: TRBV7-8; CDR3: ASSPKGQGSFTEAF
length: 14; V: TRBV10-3; CDR3: AIMGGTANRGNEQY
length: 15; V: TRBV7-2; CDR3: ASTPTGAGDAYNEQF
length: 12; V: TRBV4-1; CDR3: ASSHDTREETQY
length: 12; V: TRBV5-4; CDR3: ASSLDDRNYGYT
length: 13; V: TRBV6-1; CDR3: ASSEEAGGSQPQH
length: 12; V: TRBV10-3; CDR3: AITGTLQGHGYT
length: 14; V: TRBV18; CDR3: ASSPLPTGGRETQY
length: 17; V: TRBV15; CDR3: ATSSPQGPSGGHTDTQY
length: 13; V: TRBV6-2/TRBV6-3; CDR3: ASSHSGGSPYEQY
length: 10; V: TRBV7-9; CDR3: ASSLAVAEAF
length: 11; V: TRBV18; CDR3: ASSPRGDQPQH
length: 10; V: TRBV3-1/TRBV3-2; CDR3: ASSLIYGEQF
length: 13; V: TRBV11-2; CDR3: ASSLSVQMNTEAF
length: 14; V: TRBV6-2/TRBV6-3; CDR3: ASSYGAKLPYNEQF
length: 11; V: TRBV25-1; CDR3: ASSSLAGTEAF
length: 13; V: TRBV19; CDR3: ASSITAGINYGYT
length: 11; V: TRBV5-5; CDR3: ASSLHRAGEQY
length: 14; V: TRBV6-2/TRBV6-3; CDR3: ASSPWTAALSYEQY
length: 12; V: TRBV5-1; CDR3: ASRQSPMNTEAF
length: 9; V: TRBV30; CDR3: AWQLSYEQY
length: 11; V: TRBV28; CDR3: ASSRPGTDTQY
length: 12; V: TRBV19; CDR3: ASSPSTMNEPQY
length: 15; V: TRBV4-1; CDR3: ASSQDTSLLSTDTQY
length: 12; V: TRBV19; CDR3: ASRVAGANTEAF
length: 11; V: TRBV6-2/TRBV6-3; CDR3: ASSLLAGYEQY
length: 15; V: TRBV11-2; CDR3: ASSLEARGSGANVLT